Listed here is a single T cell receptor (beta chain). Its antigen is as yet unknown. Sequencing used immunoSEQ multiplex PCR; TCRdb keeps in-frame clones, though not all of them. The sample records over 60,000 clones, 85% to 90% being singletons. V lost 0 bases and J lost 7, with 20 bases in between. The CDR3 runs 17 residues. This sample was taken from a study of OX40 agonist ivuxolimab in advanced cancers. Across the study: An agonistic human IgG2 monoclonal antibody against OX40 (CD134) was given.

Whole-study findings and limits: Fewer expanded clones were found on average in CD4+ than in CD8+ T cells.

The TCR sequence derives from an adult with an advanced solid tumor such as melanoma, head and neck, liver or kidney cancer. This rearrangement joins TRBV5-3 to TRBJ2-1; D remains ambiguous. TRBV5-3 is an ORF; its function is uncertain. This sample comprised CD4+ or CD8+ T cells sorted from blood, obtained in a trial of the OX40 agonist ivuxolimab. The CDR3 is CARSLDSETRPYNEQFF. CDR3 bases: TGTGCCAGAAGCTTGGACTCGGAGACTCGGCCATATAATGAGCAGTTCTTC.